The 10 T cell receptor beta chains listed next were all sequenced from one sample in a study of blood T cell repertoires in COVID-19. TCRdb's copy holds only in-frame clones and misses some; the assay was immunoSEQ multiplex PCR. The sample lists 65,000 to 75,000 clones, roughly 87% occurring once. The material sequenced was peripheral blood. Source of these receptors: a woman of 80 years or more with active or convalescent COVID-19.

The chain has TRBV3-1 (or the pseudogene TRBV3-2) and TRBJ2-2; 9 bases are a match to TRBD2. The V gene's germline CDR1 is LGHDT and CDR2 YNNKEL (reference sequence). V shed 2 bases, J shed 4 bases, and the junction held 2 bases outside the gene matches. The CDR3 consists of 15 residues. CDR3 in amino acids: CASSQLAGLTGELFF. As DNA, the CDR3 is TGTGCCAGCAGCCAACTAGCGGGGCTCACCGGGGAGCTGTTTTTT.

J is TRBJ2-5 and V is TRBV28, with a tentative D call TRBD2 (6 bases). The CDR3 is 13 residues long. Germline CDR1 and CDR2: MDHEN and SYDVKM. Trimming stripped 5 bases from V and 5 bases from J, with 12 bases between. CDR3 loop: CASSPAAGETQYF. The CDR3 DNA reads as TGTGCCAGCAGTCCCGCGGCGGGGGAGACCCAGTACTTC.

J is TRBJ1-1 and V is TRBV6-2 or TRBV6-3; 7 nucleotides line up with TRBD1. The CDR3 has 15 residues. Germline assignment: CDR1 MNHEY and CDR2 SVGEGT. Losses at the gene ends were 5 bases for V and 2 bases for J; bases not matched to a gene: 8. The CDR3 loop reads CASSLSGTANTEAFF. The DNA for the CDR3 is TGTGCCAGCAGTCTCTCCGGGACAGCAAACACTGAAGCTTTCTTT.

This chain uses TRBV7-2 with TRBJ2-7; weak D call: TRBD2 (5 bases). The CDR3 extends over 15 amino acids. Germline CDR1 reads SGHTA; CDR2 reads FQGNSA. The V end was cut by 5 bases, the J end by 7 bases, with 21 bases between. The CDR3 protein is CASSPSALASGEQYF. CDR3 sequence (DNA): TGTGCCAGCAGCCCCTCGGCGCTAGCATCGGGGGAGCAGTACTTC.

The chain joins TRBV9 to TRBJ2-2, with D possibly TRBD1 on 6 matching bases. The germline V and J ends were trimmed by 5 bases and 0 bases, with 14 bases remaining between them. CDR1 is SGDLS and CDR2 is YYNGEE in the germline V gene. The CDR3 totals 16 residues. The CDR3 DNA follows: TGTGCCAGCAGTGTATTGGACAGCGCGAACACCGGGGAGCTGTTTTTT. Translating gives CASSVLDSANTGELFF.

This clone has only a few counts. This chain connects TRBV18 to TRBJ2-7; D possibly corresponds to TRBD2 (5 bases). Per germline, CDR1 KGHSH and CDR2 LQKENI. Trimming stripped 3 bases from V and 1 base from J, with 13 bases between. CDR3 length equals 15 residues. CDR3 sequence (DNA): TGTGCCAGCTCACCTTCGTGGACTGCTTCCTACGAGCAGTACTTC. This codes for CASSPSWTASYEQYF.

The chain carries TRBV5-1 and TRBJ2-3; D gene ambiguous. Trimming cost V 0 bases and J 2 bases, with 10 bases left between them. The CDR3 spans 15 residues. Germline CDR1 reads SGHRS; CDR2 reads YFSETQ. In DNA, the CDR3 is TGCGCCAGCAGCTTGGCGCCAGCGAACACAGATACGCAGTATTTT. Translated: CASSLAPANTDTQYF. The full variable domain, completed using reference TRBV5-1 and TRBJ2-3, is KAGVTQTPRYLIKTRGQQVTLSCSPISGHRSVSWYQQTPGQGLQFLFEYFSETQRNKGNFPGRFSGRQFSNSRSEMNVSTLELGDSALYLCASSLAPANTDTQYFGPGTRLTVL.

This chain joins TRBV4-1 and TRBJ1-1, with 8 positions matching TRBD1. The CDR3 contains 15 residues. The V segment lost 3 bases and the J segment 2 bases; nucleotides outside the gene matches: 5. Germline V gives CDR1 MGHRA, CDR2 YSYEKL. Here the CDR3 reads CASSQETGDNTEAFF. The CDR3 DNA reads TGCGCCAGCAGCCAGGAGACAGGGGACAACACTGAAGCTTTCTTT.

V and J are TRBV4-3 and TRBJ2-4; 15 bases line up with TRBD2. The CDR3 contains 16 residues. Losses at the gene ends were 1 base for V and 8 bases for J; bases not matched to a gene: 3. The germline V gene encodes CDR1 LGHNA and CDR2 YSLEER. The CDR3 spells CASSQGTSGGAHIQYF. In DNA form, the CDR3 reads TGCGCCAGCAGCCAAGGGACTAGCGGGGGGGCGCACATTCAGTACTTC.

This clone came up a few times. The V and J genes are TRBV6-1 and TRBJ1-6, with 7 positions matching TRBD1. Trimming removed 0 bases from V and 7 bases from J; junction bases left unmatched: 6. Per the germline V gene, CDR1 is MNHNS and CDR2 is SASEGT. The CDR3 sequence is 16 residues long. The CDR3: CASSEALGGRNSPLHF. The CDR3 DNA reads as TGTGCCAGCAGTGAAGCGTTAGGGGGCAGAAATTCACCCCTCCACTTT.